These 22 T cell receptor beta chains share one sample of origin, sequenced in a study of blood T cell repertoires in COVID-19. Repertoires were generated with immunoSEQ multiplex PCR, while TCRdb's copy carries only in-frame clones and drops some. The sample lists under 130,000 clones; approximately 80% were seen once. The sequenced sample was peripheral blood. The origin of the receptors is a woman between 65 and 79 years old with acute or convalescent COVID-19.

Only one count was recorded for this clone. The chain is built from TRBV19 and TRBJ2-7; 9 nucleotides agree with TRBD2. From germline, CDR1 is LNHDA and CDR2 SQIVND (reference sequence). With V trimmed by 1 base and J by 1 base, 8 bases remained unmatched. The CDR3 is 17 amino acids. CDR3 DNA: TGTGCCAGTAGTATAGGTCCTCTAGCGGGGATTTCCTACGAGCAGTACTTC. Translated, it gives CASSIGPLAGISYEQYF.

The sample holds a few counts of this clone. The rearrangement uses TRBV5-6 and TRBJ2-1; TRBD2 matches at 10 bases. This CDR3 region has 18 residues. The germline V gene encodes CDR1 SGHDT and CDR2 YYEEEE. Germline trimming cut 3 bases from V and 2 bases from J; bases unmatched to any gene: 11. The CDR3 is CASSSWVLAGETYNEQFF. The CDR3 nucleotides are TGTGCCAGCAGCTCATGGGTTCTAGCGGGAGAGACCTACAATGAGCAGTTCTTC.

V and J are TRBV19 and TRBJ1-1; D unclear. CDR1 LNHDA and CDR2 SQIVND come from the germline V gene (reference sequence). V was trimmed by 4 bases and J by 1 base, leaving 13 bases between them. The CDR3 is 15 residues long. CDR3 protein: CASSTHTGGNTEAFF. The CDR3 coding sequence is TGTGCCAGTAGTACCCACACGGGTGGGAACACTGAAGCTTTCTTT.

The gene calls are TRBV27 and TRBJ1-4; D is perhaps TRBD1 (5 bases). V shed 5 bases and J shed 5 bases, with 15 bases lying between them. Looked up from germline, CDR1 is MNHEY and CDR2 is SMNVEV (reference sequence). The CDR3 runs to 15 residues. Here the CDR3 DNA reads TGTGCCAGCAGTCGACAGAGAGGCCTGAATGAAAAACTGTTTTTT. It encodes CASSRQRGLNEKLFF. Based on the CDR3 plus reference TRBV27 and TRBJ1-4, the full variable domain is EAQVTQNPRYLITVTGKKLTVTCSQNMNHEYMSWYRQDPGLGLRQIYYSMNVEVTDKGDVPEGYKVSRKEKRNFPLILESPSPNQTSLYFCASSRQRGLNEKLFFGSGTQLSVL.

The chain is built from TRBV2 and TRBJ2-1; 7 bases agree with TRBD1. The length of the CDR3 is 16 residues. Trimming at V came to 5 bases and at J to 9 bases, leaving 16 bases not matched to a gene. Germline CDR1 is SNHLY and CDR2 is FYNNEI. CDR3 residues: CASSQIDRAPGPEQFF. In DNA form, the CDR3 reads TGTGCCAGCAGTCAGATCGACAGGGCCCCCGGTCCTGAGCAGTTCTTC.

The chain uses TRBV19 and TRBJ1-5, with D perhaps TRBD1 (5 bases). The CDR3 is made up of 11 amino acids. Germline CDR1 is LNHDA and CDR2 is SQIVND (reference sequence). The ends were cut back, 8 bases at V and 5 bases at J, with 7 bases in the middle. DNA for the CDR3: TGTGCCAGTGGGGCATATCAGCCCCAGCATTTT. It encodes CASGAYQPQHF.

The V gene is TRBV4-3, the J gene TRBJ1-4, with D unclear. This CDR3 has 14 amino acids. V was clipped by 1 base and J by 10 bases, with 13 bases between them. In germline, CDR1 is LGHNA, CDR2 YSLEER. CDR3: CASSQGISSGKLFF. The CDR3, as DNA: TGCGCCAGCAGCCAAGGAATCTCCAGTGGAAAACTGTTTTTT.

The chain is built from TRBV9 and TRBJ2-2; D is perhaps TRBD2 (6 bases). Trimming took 0 bases from V and 5 from J, leaving 14 bases between them. The V gene's germline CDR1 is SGDLS and CDR2 YYNGEE. This CDR3 has 16 amino acids. CDR3 DNA: TGTGCCAGCAGCGTAGGTGTCGGGAGAAGTACCGGGGAGCTGTTTTTT. It specifies CASSVGVGRSTGELFF. The complete variable domain, with remaining parts taken from reference TRBV9 and TRBJ2-2, reads DSGVTQTPKHLITATGQRVTLRCSPRSGDLSVYWYQQSLDQGLQFLIQYYNGEERAKGNILERFSAQQFPDLHSELNLSSLELGDSALYFCASSVGVGRSTGELFFGEGSRLTVL.

CDR3 bases: TGTGCCAGCAGCTTGCGGGGACCGGGGAGGGACTCCTACAATGAGCAGTTCTTC. It translates to CASSLRGPGRDSYNEQFF. This chain uses TRBV5-5 with TRBJ2-1; 7 nucleotides line up with TRBD2. Trimming removed 1 base from V and 0 bases from J; junction bases left unmatched: 10. The CDR3 runs to 18 residues. Germline V gives CDR1 SGHKS, CDR2 YYEKEE (reference sequence).

About this clone itself: Since no conserved phenylalanine or tryptophan closes the CDR3, a read error is the likely cause. It is unclear where the CDR3 begins or ends on the DNA, so no DNA is shown, and the CDR3 is as TCRdb lists it. This chain joins TRBV19 and TRBJ1-1. The CDR3 region is 12 residues in length, termini included. CDR1 LNHDA and CDR2 SQIVND come from the germline V gene (reference sequence). The CDR3: CASSIGTGVVFL.

V gene TRBV5-6 combines with J gene TRBJ2-1, with TRBD2 matching 7 bases. V shed 5 bases and J 6 bases; nucleotides not matched to a gene: 2. The germline V gene has CDR1 SGHDT and CDR2 YYEEEE. This CDR3 has 12 residues. CDR3 DNA: TGTGCCAGCAGATCGGGAGGCAATGAGCAGTTCTTC. Residues: CASRSGGNEQFF.

The chain combines TRBV3-1 (or the pseudogene TRBV3-2) with TRBJ2-1; 12 positions match TRBD2. V was clipped by 1 base and J by 3 bases; unmatched bases: 1. The length of the CDR3 is 16 residues. Per the germline V gene, CDR1 is LGHDT and CDR2 is YNNKEL (reference sequence). CDR3 nucleotide sequence: TGTGCCAGCAGCCAAGGACTAGCGGGGGACTACAATGAGCAGTTCTTC. Translating gives CASSQGLAGDYNEQFF.

The rearrangement links TRBV6-6 to TRBJ2-5, with 8 positions matching TRBD1. Germline V gene sequence: CDR1 MNHNY, CDR2 SVGAGI (reference sequence). Unmatched junction bases numbered 13, after V lost 6 bases and J lost 4 bases. This CDR3 comprises 16 residues. CDR3 sequence: CASRSSDRGSGETQYF. As DNA, the CDR3 is TGTGCCAGCAGGTCCTCCGACAGGGGATCCGGAGAGACCCAGTACTTC.

V gene TRBV30 combines with J gene TRBJ1-3; D gene uncertain. Trimming stripped 2 bases from V and 0 bases from J, with 5 bases between. There are 13 residues in the CDR3. Germline CDR1 GTSNPN, CDR2 SVGIG (reference sequence). Here the CDR3 reads CAWSRSSGNTIYF. The CDR3 coding sequence is TGTGCCTGGAGTCGGAGCTCTGGAAACACCATATATTTT.

This clone was seen once. The V gene is TRBV10-3, the J gene TRBJ1-5; D is possibly TRBD1 (6 bases). This CDR3 is built from 15 residues. CDR1 and CDR2 (germline): ENHRY, SYGVKD. Trimming took 3 bases from V and 6 from J, leaving 15 bases between them. CDR3 nucleotide sequence: TGTGCCATCAGTGATGGCAGGGGATTCAGTCAGCCCCAGCATTTT. Translating it yields CAISDGRGFSQPQHF.

This clone was recorded once. J is TRBJ1-2 and V is TRBV30; D call uncertain. The CDR3 loop spans 14 amino acids. V was pared by 5 bases and J by 4 bases, with 17 bases between. Germline lookup yields CDR1 GTSNPN and CDR2 SVGIG (reference sequence). CDR3 nucleotide sequence: TGTGCCTGGGCCCTTGGACGCGGAGGCTATGGCTACACCTTC. The encoded protein is CAWALGRGGYGYTF.

The rearrangement joins TRBV5-1 to TRBJ1-2, with TRBD1 identical over 9 bases. Germline CDR1 reads SGHRS; CDR2 reads YFSETQ. The J segment lost 5 bases and the V segment lost 2 bases, leaving 7 bases of the junction unmatched. This CDR3 has 15 amino acids. CDR3 in DNA: TGCGCCAGCAGCTTAAACCCGGGACAGGGTTATGGCTACACCTTC. Its translation: CASSLNPGQGYGYTF.

V gene TRBV7-9 combines with J gene TRBJ2-7; 10 bases agree with TRBD2. Germline CDR1 is SEHNR and CDR2 is FQNEAQ (reference sequence). The CDR3 runs 16 residues. Trimming took 6 bases from V and 1 from J; bases not matched to a gene: 9. The CDR3 DNA sequence: TGTGCCAGCAGGCCACCCGGGACTAGCGTTTCCTACGAGCAGTACTTC. This sequence encodes CASRPPGTSVSYEQYF.

This clone turned up a few times. The CDR3 reads CASSYSGGLSGNTIYF. As DNA, the CDR3 is TGTGCCAGCAGTTACAGCGGGGGACTCTCTGGAAACACCATATATTTT. The chain carries TRBV6-2 or TRBV6-3 and TRBJ1-3; possible D gene TRBD1, 5 bases. Per the germline V gene, CDR1 is MNHEY and CDR2 is SVGEGT. Deletions cut 2 bases from V and 0 bases from J, with 11 bases between. This CDR3 spans 16 amino acids.

The CDR3 DNA reads TGTGCCAGCAGCAGCGGTCTCGACGCGAACACCGGGGAGCTGTTTTTT. It yields the protein CASSSGLDANTGELFF. The chain uses TRBV21-1 and TRBJ2-2; the table's D call, TRBD2, has no DNA check behind it. TRBV21-1 is labeled a pseudogene. The CDR3 totals 16 residues.

The chain couples TRBV9 to TRBJ2-1; a possible D gene is TRBD1 (6 bases). V dropped 0 bases and J dropped 6 bases, with 19 bases sitting between them. In germline, CDR1 is SGDLS, CDR2 YYNGEE. This CDR3 is 17 amino acids long. Written as DNA, the CDR3 is TGTGCCAGCAGCGTAGGGGGCAGGGGCGTCGTTGGCAATGAGCAGTTCTTC. Amino acids: CASSVGGRGVVGNEQFF. The full variable domain, rest sourced from reference TRBV9 and TRBJ2-1, is DSGVTQTPKHLITATGQRVTLRCSPRSGDLSVYWYQQSLDQGLQFLIQYYNGEERAKGNILERFSAQQFPDLHSELNLSSLELGDSALYFCASSVGGRGVVGNEQFFGPGTRLTVL.

This sequence joins TRBV30 and TRBJ1-6, with 8 bases fitting TRBD1. Germline loops: CDR1 GTSNPN, CDR2 SVGIG (reference sequence). Germline trimming cut 2 bases from V and 8 bases from J; bases unmatched to any gene: 8. The CDR3 consists of 15 residues. The DNA for the CDR3 is TGTGCCTGGAGTCTGACCGGGACAGGCGATTCACCCCTCCACTTT. It specifies CAWSLTGTGDSPLHF.